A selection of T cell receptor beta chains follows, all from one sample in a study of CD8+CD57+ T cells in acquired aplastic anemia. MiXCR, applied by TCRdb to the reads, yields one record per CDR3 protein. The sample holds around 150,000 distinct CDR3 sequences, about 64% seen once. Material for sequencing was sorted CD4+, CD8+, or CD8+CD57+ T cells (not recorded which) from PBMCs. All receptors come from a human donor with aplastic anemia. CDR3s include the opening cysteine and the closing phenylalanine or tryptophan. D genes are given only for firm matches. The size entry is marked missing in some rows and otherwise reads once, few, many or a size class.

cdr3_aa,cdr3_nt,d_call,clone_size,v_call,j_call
CASSLGGTSDYEQYF,TGCGCCAGCAGCTTGGGCGGGACTAGCGACTACGAGCAGTACTTC,TRBD2,-,TRBV5-1,TRBJ2-7
CASTTFGGNEQYF,TGTGCCAGTACTACATTTGGGGGAAACGAGCAGTACTTC,-,-,TRBV19,TRBJ2-7
CAIQGGSTDTQYF,TGTGCCATCCAGGGTGGATCCACAGATACGCAGTATTTT,-,-,TRBV10-3,TRBJ2-3
CATSVGGTGSRNEQFF,TGTGCCACCAGTGTGGGCGGGACAGGGTCGCGCAATGAGCAGTTCTTC,TRBD1,-,TRBV24-1,TRBJ2-1
CASSDASGVYEQYF,TGTGCCAGCAGTGATGCTAGCGGGGTTTACGAGCAGTACTTC,TRBD2,few,TRBV2,TRBJ2-7
CSASPGQGASYGYTF,TGCAGTGCCAGCCCCGGGCAGGGGGCAAGTTATGGCTACACCTTC,TRBD1,-,TRBV20-1,TRBJ1-2
CSVGDSNSGNTIYF,TGCAGCGTGGGGGACAGCAACTCTGGAAACACCATATATTTT,TRBD1,few,TRBV29-1,TRBJ1-3
CSAPYRGGADTQYF,TGCAGTGCTCCCTACAGGGGCGGGGCAGATACGCAGTATTTT,-,-,TRBV20-1,TRBJ2-3
CASSLEDGRSYNEQFF,TGTGCCAGCAGCTTGGAGGACGGGAGATCCTACAATGAGCAGTTCTTC,-,few,TRBV7-3,TRBJ2-1
CASSRTGQEFF,TGTGCCAGCAGTCGGACAGGGCAAGAGTTCTTC,TRBD1,-,TRBV12-3/TRBV12-4,TRBJ2-1
CASSTAESYEQYF,TGTGCCAGCAGCACAGCGGAGTCCTACGAGCAGTACTTC,-,few,TRBV6-2/TRBV6-3,TRBJ2-7
CATSEQTSGVYNEQFF,TGTGCCACCAGTGAACAGACTAGCGGGGTATACAATGAGCAGTTCTTC,TRBD2,-,TRBV24-1,TRBJ2-1
CASTDRDPLNTEAFF,TGTGCCAGTACCGACAGGGACCCTCTGAACACTGAAGCTTTCTTT,TRBD1,-,TRBV5-6,TRBJ1-1
CSANQGTNQPQHF,TGCAGTGCTAATCAGGGGACCAATCAGCCCCAGCATTTT,-,-,TRBV20-1,TRBJ1-5
CASSSRSYRGETQYF,TGTGCCAGCAGCTCGAGGAGTTACAGGGGTGAGACCCAGTACTTC,TRBD1,-,TRBV7-2,TRBJ2-5
CASSLGARGPLYNEQFF,TGTGCCAGCAGCTTAGGGGCGCGGGGGCCGCTCTACAATGAGCAGTTCTTC,-,-,TRBV7-2,TRBJ2-1
CASSLARQGFEEQYF,TGTGCCAGCAGTTTAGCGCGTCAGGGGTTTGAGGAGCAGTACTTC,-,-,TRBV12-5,TRBJ2-7
CSARVAGANTEAFF,TGCAGTGCTAGGGTCGCTGGGGCGAACACTGAAGCTTTCTTT,-,few,TRBV20-1,TRBJ1-1
CASSPGGVVGYEQYF,TGTGCCAGCTCACCCGGCGGGGTTGTAGGCTACGAGCAGTACTTC,-,once,TRBV18,TRBJ2-7
CASSYGQADTQYF,TGTGCCAGCAGCTATGGACAGGCGGATACGCAGTATTTT,TRBD1,-,TRBV7-9,TRBJ2-3
CASGVNQPQHF,TGTGCCAGCGGAGTTAATCAGCCCCAGCATTTT,-,-,TRBV9,TRBJ1-5
CSASLLQGGNYEQYF,TGCAGTGCTAGCCTTTTACAGGGGGGTAACTACGAGCAGTACTTC,TRBD1,-,TRBV20-1,TRBJ2-7
CASSGQGSGANVLTF,TGCGCCAGCAGCGGACAGGGCTCTGGGGCCAACGTCCTGACTTTC,TRBD1,-,TRBV10-2,TRBJ2-6
CSARDLDPQTSGLRETQYF,TGCAGTGCTAGAGACCTCGATCCTCAGACTAGCGGATTGCGAGAGACCCAGTACTTC,TRBD2,medium-sized,TRBV20-1,TRBJ2-5
CSARGLAGDVYEQYF,TGCAGTGCTAGGGGACTAGCGGGAGACGTATACGAGCAGTACTTC,TRBD2,-,TRBV20-1,TRBJ2-7
CATSDLPGQEGHTQYF,TGTGCCACCAGTGATTTGCCAGGACAGGAGGGGCATACGCAGTATTTT,-,-,TRBV24-1,TRBJ2-3
CASSGGGWLSKNTEAFF,TGTGCCAGCAGCGGAGGGGGGTGGCTCTCTAAGAACACTGAAGCTTTCTTT,-,-,TRBV2,TRBJ1-1
CASSVLEGGDEQFF,TGTGCCAGCAGCGTACTCGAGGGCGGGGATGAGCAGTTCTTC,-,-,TRBV9,TRBJ2-1
CASRAWWGGRYNEQFF,TGTGCCAGCAGGGCATGGTGGGGGGGCCGGTACAATGAGCAGTTCTTC,-,many,TRBV6-1,TRBJ2-1
CSARVWGDSNQPQHF,TGCAGTGCTAGAGTCTGGGGGGACAGCAATCAGCCCCAGCATTTT,-,-,TRBV20-1,TRBJ1-5
CSARGTSGGDTQYF,TGCAGTGCTAGAGGGACTAGCGGGGGAGATACGCAGTATTTT,TRBD2,-,TRBV20-1,TRBJ2-3
CATNDRGRQERNTIYF,TGTGCCACCAACGACAGGGGGCGCCAGGAGCGAAACACCATATATTTT,TRBD1,-,TRBV15,TRBJ1-3
CASSELKGFGGYTF,TGTGCCAGCAGTGAGTTAAAAGGTTTTGGTGGCTACACCTTC,-,-,TRBV2,TRBJ1-2
CASTPLRAEAVNTIYF,TGTGCCAGCACCCCCCTAAGGGCAGAGGCTGTAAACACCATATATTTT,-,-,TRBV7-3,TRBJ1-3
CASSDSSMNTEAFF,TGTGCCAGTAGTGACAGCTCGATGAACACTGAAGCTTTCTTT,-,-,TRBV19,TRBJ1-1
CASSRQAYVPLHF,TGTGCCAGCAGTAGGCAGGCCTACGTTCCCCTCCACTTT,-,-,TRBV2,TRBJ1-6
CAISEEGNSPLHF,TGTGCCATCAGTGAGGAGGGGAATTCACCCCTCCACTTT,-,few,TRBV10-3,TRBJ1-6
CASSYSSGAVETQYF,TGTGCCAGCAGCTATTCTAGCGGGGCTGTTGAGACCCAGTACTTC,TRBD2,-,TRBV5-5,TRBJ2-5
CASSPSGGGSYEQYF,TGTGCCAGTAGTCCGAGCGGGGGGGGTTCCTACGAGCAGTACTTC,TRBD2,once,TRBV19,TRBJ2-7
CASSIGGLDTGELFF,TGTGCCAGTAGTATAGGAGGACTAGACACCGGGGAGCTGTTTTTT,TRBD2,-,TRBV19,TRBJ2-2
CASSLVTPTREAGELFF,TGTGCCAGCAGCTTAGTTACCCCTACAAGGGAAGCCGGGGAGCTGTTTTTT,-,-,TRBV7-8,TRBJ2-2
CSALPAGGPHQETQYF,TGCAGTGCTCTTCCCGCGGGAGGGCCTCATCAAGAGACCCAGTACTTC,TRBD2,-,TRBV20-1,TRBJ2-5
CASSPGPRGAGELFF,TGCGCCAGCAGCCCCGGGCCTAGGGGGGCCGGGGAGCTGTTTTTT,-,-,TRBV5-1,TRBJ2-2
CASRQSGQETRYF,TGTGCCAGCAGGCAGAGCGGTCAAGAGACCCGGTACTTC,-,-,TRBV7-9,TRBJ2-5
CASSETQEETQYF,TGTGCCAGCAGTGAAACGCAGGAAGAGACCCAGTACTTC,-,few,TRBV2,TRBJ2-5